This TCR beta chain was sequenced during a study of blood T cells in healthy people across ages. Trimming took 6 bases from V and 3 from J; bases not matched to a gene: 12. CDR1 and CDR2 (germline): MNHNY, SVGAGI (reference sequence). CDR3 length: 16 amino acids. The study's findings and limits: Observed TCR beta diversity per million T cells went down as age went up. This fall followed a roughly linear course with age. The study found more naive CD4+ cells and higher diversity in long-lived than aged donors. Naive and antigen-experienced cells could not be conclusively compared, given unsorted PBMCs.

Isolation of PBMCs gave at least 7 million cells per sample. Together with a sample-barcoded 5' primer, a J-beta primer mix was included in a second PCR lasting about 7 to 11 cycles. Each CDR3 protein gets one entry after TCRdb re-called the 5' RACE reads with MiXCR. The sample yields around 1,500,000 distinct CDR3 sequences, approximately 42% seen once. This clonotype was observed a few times. Its antigen is as yet unknown. The chain joins TRBV6-6 to TRBJ2-3; TRBD1 agrees at 7 bases. The material sequenced was blood. The clonotype was recovered from a woman under 30 in good health. DNA for the CDR3: TGTGCCAGCAGCTACAGGACAGGTTGGTCGACAGATACGCAGTATTTT. This codes for CASSYRTGWSTDTQYF.